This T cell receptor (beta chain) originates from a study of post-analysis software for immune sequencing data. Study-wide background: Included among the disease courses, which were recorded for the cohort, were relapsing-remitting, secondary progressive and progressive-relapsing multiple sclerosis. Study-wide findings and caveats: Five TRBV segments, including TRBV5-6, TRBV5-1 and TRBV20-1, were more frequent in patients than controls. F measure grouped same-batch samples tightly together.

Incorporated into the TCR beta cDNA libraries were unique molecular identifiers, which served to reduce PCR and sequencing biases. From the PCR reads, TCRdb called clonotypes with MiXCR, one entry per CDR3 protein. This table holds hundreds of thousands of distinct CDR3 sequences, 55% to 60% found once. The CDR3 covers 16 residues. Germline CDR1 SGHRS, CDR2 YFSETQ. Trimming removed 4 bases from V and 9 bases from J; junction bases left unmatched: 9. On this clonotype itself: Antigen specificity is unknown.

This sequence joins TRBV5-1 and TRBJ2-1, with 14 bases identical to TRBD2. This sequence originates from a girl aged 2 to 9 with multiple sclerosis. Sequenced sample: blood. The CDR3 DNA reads TGCGCCAGCAGCGACCGTACGGGACTAGCGGGAGTTGAGCAGTTCTTC. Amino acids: CASSDRTGLAGVEQFF.